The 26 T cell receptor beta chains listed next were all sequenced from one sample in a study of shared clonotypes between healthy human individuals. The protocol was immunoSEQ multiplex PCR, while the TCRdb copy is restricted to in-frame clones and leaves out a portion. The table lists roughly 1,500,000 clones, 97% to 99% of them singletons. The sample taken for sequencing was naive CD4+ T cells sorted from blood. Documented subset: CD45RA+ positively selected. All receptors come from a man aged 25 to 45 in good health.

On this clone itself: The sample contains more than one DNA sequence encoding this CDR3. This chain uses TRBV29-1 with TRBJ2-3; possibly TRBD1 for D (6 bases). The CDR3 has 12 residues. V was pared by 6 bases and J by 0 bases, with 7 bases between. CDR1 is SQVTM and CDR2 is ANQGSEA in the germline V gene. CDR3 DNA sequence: TGCAGCGTGGGGGCAAGCACAGATACGCAGTATTTT. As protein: CSVGASTDTQYF.

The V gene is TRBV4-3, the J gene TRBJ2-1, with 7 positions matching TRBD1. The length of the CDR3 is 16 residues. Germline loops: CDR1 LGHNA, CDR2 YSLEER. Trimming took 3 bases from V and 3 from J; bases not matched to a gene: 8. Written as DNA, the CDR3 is TGCGCCAGCAGCCAGTCGGGACAGTGGGTCTACAATGAGCAGTTCTTC. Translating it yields CASSQSGQWVYNEQFF.

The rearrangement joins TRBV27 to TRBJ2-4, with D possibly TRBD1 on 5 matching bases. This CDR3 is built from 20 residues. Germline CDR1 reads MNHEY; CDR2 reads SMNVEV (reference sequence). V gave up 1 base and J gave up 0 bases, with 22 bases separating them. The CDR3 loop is CASSLYIPQGFDRAKNIQYF. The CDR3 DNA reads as TGTGCCAGCAGTTTATACATACCCCAGGGTTTCGATAGAGCCAAAAACATTCAGTACTTC.

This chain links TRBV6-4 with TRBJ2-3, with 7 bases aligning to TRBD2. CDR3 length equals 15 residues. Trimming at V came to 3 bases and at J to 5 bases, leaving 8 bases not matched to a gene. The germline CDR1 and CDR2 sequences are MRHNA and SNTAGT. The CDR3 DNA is TGTGCCAGCAGTGAGGGCGGGGGAAAGGGAGATACGCAGTATTTT. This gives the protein CASSEGGGKGDTQYF.

Here the CDR3 DNA reads TGCAGCGGTACTAGCGGGAGAGGCTACGAGCAGTACTTC. This sequence encodes CSGTSGRGYEQYF. V and J are TRBV29-1 and TRBJ2-7, with 11 bases aligning to TRBD2. This CDR3 contains 13 residues. The germline CDR1 and CDR2 sequences are SQVTM and ANQGSEA. The V and J ends lost 7 bases and 3 bases, in that order; junction bases with no gene match: 5.

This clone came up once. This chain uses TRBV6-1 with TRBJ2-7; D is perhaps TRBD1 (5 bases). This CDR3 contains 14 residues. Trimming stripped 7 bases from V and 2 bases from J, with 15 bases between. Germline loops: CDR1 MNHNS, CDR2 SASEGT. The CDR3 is CASTHLDTPYEQYF. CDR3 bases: TGTGCCAGCACCCATCTGGACACTCCCTACGAGCAGTACTTC.

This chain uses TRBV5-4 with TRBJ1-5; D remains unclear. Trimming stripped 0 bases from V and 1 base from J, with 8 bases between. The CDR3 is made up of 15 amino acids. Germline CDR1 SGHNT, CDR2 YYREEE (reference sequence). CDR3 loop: CASSLDPGSNQPQHF. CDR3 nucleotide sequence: TGTGCCAGCAGCTTGGATCCGGGAAGCAATCAGCCCCAGCATTTT.

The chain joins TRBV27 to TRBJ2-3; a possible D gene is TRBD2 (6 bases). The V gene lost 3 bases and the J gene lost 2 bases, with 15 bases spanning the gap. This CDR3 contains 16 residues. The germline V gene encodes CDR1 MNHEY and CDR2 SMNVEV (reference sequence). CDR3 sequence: CASSLAGTGYTDTQYF. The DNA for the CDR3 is TGTGCCAGCAGTTTGGCCGGGACTGGGTACACAGATACGCAGTATTTT.

CDR3 sequence (DNA): TGTGCCAGCAGCGTAGTGGCAGGGCCTAATGAAAAACTGTTTTTT. It encodes CASSVVAGPNEKLFF. The chain links TRBV9 to TRBJ1-4, with D tentatively TRBD1 (5 bases). CDR3 length equals 15 residues. Per the germline V gene, CDR1 is SGDLS and CDR2 is YYNGEE. V was pared by 0 bases and J by 3 bases, with 9 bases between.

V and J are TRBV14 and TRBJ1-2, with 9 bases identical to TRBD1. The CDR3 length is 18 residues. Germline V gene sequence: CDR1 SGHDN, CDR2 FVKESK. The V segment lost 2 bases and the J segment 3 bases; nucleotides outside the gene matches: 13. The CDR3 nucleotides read TGTGCCAGCAGCCAAAAGGTCGGACAGGGGATATCGGACTATGGCTACACCTTC. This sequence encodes CASSQKVGQGISDYGYTF.

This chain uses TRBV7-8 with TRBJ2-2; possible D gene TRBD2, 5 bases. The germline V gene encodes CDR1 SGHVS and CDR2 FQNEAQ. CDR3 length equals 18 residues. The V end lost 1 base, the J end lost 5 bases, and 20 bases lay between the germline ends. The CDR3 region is CASSLGGQALSRTGELFF. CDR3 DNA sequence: TGTGCCAGCAGCTTAGGCGGGCAGGCCCTTTCGAGGACCGGGGAGCTGTTTTTT.

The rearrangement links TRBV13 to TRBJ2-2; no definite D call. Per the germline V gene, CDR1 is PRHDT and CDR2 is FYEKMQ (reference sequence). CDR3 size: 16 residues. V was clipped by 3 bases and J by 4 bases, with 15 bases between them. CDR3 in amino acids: CASSFPQQRATGELFF. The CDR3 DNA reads TGTGCCAGCAGCTTTCCCCAACAACGGGCCACCGGGGAGCTGTTTTTT.

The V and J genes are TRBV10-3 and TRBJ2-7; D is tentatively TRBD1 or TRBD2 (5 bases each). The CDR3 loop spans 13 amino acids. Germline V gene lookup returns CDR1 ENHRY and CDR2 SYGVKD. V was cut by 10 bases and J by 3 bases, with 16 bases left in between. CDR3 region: CATLTGDGYEQYF. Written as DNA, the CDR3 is TGTGCCACTCTAACCGGGGACGGCTACGAGCAGTACTTC.

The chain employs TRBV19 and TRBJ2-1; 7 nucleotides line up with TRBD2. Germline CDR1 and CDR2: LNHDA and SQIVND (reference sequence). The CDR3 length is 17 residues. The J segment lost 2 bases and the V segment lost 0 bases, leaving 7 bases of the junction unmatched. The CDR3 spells CASSIDFAGATYNEQFF. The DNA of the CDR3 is TGTGCCAGTAGTATAGATTTTGCGGGAGCGACCTACAATGAGCAGTTCTTC.

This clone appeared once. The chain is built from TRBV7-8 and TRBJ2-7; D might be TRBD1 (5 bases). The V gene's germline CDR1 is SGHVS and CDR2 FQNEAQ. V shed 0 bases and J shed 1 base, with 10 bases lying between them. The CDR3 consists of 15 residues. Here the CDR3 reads CASSLAGVRSYEQYF. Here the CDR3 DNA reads TGTGCCAGCAGCTTAGCAGGGGTTCGATCCTACGAGCAGTACTTC.

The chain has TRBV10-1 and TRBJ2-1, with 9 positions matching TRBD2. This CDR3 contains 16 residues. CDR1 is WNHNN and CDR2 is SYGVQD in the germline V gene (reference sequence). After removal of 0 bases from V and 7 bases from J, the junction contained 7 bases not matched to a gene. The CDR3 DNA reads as TGCGCCAGCAGTGAGTCGGGCGGGAGGGCGTGGAATGAGCAGTTCTTC. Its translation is CASSESGGRAWNEQFF.

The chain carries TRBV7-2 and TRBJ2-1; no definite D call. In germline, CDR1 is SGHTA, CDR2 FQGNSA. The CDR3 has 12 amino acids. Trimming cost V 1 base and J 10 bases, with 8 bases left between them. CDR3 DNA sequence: TGTGCCAGCAGCTTAGGCAGACCCGAGCAGTTCTTC. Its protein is CASSLGRPEQFF.

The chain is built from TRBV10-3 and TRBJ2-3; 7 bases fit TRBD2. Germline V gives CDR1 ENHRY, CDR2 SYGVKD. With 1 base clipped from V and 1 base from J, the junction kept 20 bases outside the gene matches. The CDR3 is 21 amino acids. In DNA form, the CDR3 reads TGTGCCATCAGTGAGTGGAGAGTAGCGGGCCCCCGGGGTGTCGGCACAGATACGCAGTATTTT. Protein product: CAISEWRVAGPRGVGTDTQYF.

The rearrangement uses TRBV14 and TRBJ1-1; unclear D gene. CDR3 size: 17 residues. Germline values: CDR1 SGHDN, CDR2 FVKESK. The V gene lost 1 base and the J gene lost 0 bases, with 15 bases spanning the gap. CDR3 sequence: CASSQGTTRNMNTEAFF. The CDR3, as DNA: TGTGCCAGCAGCCAAGGAACAACCAGAAACATGAACACTGAAGCTTTCTTT.

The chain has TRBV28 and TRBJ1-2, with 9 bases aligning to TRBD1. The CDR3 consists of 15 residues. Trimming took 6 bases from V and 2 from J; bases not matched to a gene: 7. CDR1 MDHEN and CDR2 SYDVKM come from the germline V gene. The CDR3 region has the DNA TGTGCCAGCAGACCTCGGACAGGGGCGAACTATGGCTACACCTTC. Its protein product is CASRPRTGANYGYTF.

The CDR3 here is CASSEGRAYEQYF. The CDR3 nucleotides are TGTGCCAGCAGTGAGGGCAGGGCCTACGAGCAGTACTTC. The chain combines TRBV25-1 with TRBJ2-7, with D possibly TRBD1 on 5 matching bases. Germline V gene data show CDR1 as MGHDK and CDR2 as SYGVNS. The CDR3 runs 13 residues. V was trimmed by 3 bases and J by 2 bases, leaving 8 bases between them.

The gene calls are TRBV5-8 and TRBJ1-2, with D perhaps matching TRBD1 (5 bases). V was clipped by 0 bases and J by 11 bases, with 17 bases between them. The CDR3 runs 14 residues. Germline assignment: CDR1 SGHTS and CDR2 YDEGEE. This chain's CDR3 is CASSLAGPGLRYTF. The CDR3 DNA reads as TGTGCCAGCAGCTTGGCCGGGCCAGGGCTGAGATACACCTTC. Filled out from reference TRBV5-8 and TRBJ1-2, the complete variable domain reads EAGVTQSPTHLIKTRGQQATLRCSPISGHTSVYWYQQALGLGLQFLLWYDEGEERNRGNFPPRFSGRQFPNYSSELNVNALELEDSALYLCASSLAGPGLRYTFGSGTRLTVV.

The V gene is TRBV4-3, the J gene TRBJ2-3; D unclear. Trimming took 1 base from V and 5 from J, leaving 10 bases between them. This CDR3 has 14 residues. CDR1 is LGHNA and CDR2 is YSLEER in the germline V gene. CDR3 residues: CASSQGGGKDTQYF. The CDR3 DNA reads TGCGCCAGCAGCCAAGGGGGTGGAAAAGATACGCAGTATTTT.

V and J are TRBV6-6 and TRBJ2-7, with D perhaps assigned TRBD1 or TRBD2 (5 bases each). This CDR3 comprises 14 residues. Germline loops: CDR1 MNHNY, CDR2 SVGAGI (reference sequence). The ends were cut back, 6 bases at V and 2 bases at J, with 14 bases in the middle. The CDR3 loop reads CASSPWGIPYEQYF. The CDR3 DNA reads TGTGCCAGCAGCCCCTGGGGGATTCCCTACGAGCAGTACTTC.

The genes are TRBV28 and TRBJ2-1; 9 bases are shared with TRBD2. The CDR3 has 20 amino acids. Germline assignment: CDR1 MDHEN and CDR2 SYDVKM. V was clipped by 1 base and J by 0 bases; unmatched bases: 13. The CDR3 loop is CASSLFAGTSKISSYNEQFF. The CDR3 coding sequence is TGTGCCAGCAGTTTATTTGCAGGGACTAGCAAGATAAGCTCCTACAATGAGCAGTTCTTC.

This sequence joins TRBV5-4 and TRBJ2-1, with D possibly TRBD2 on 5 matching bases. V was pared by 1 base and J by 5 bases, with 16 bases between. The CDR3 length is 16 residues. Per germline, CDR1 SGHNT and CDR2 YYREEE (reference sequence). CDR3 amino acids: CASSLMRVSVHNEQFF. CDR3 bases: TGTGCCAGCAGCTTGATGCGGGTTTCTGTCCACAATGAGCAGTTCTTC.